These T cell receptor beta chains were read from a single sample in a study of PD-1 blockade in classical Hodgkin lymphoma. Clones were read by immunoSEQ multiplex PCR, and TCRdb kept only the in-frame ones, dropping some. The data show 9,500 to 14,000 clones, 85% seen once. The sequenced sample was CD8+ T cells from blood, obtained before the fourth cycle of nivolumab. The origin of the receptors is a human donor with classical Hodgkin lymphoma. The donor label of this sample is uncertain. The CDR3 runs from the conserved cysteine through the conserved F or W. D genes are given only for firm matches. The size field is filled for only some rows; it gives once, few, many or a size class.

clone_size: NA; cdr3_length: 16; d_call: NA; j_call: TRBJ2-3; v_call: TRBV13; cdr3_aa: CASSSPWAESTDTQYF; cdr3_nt: TGTGCCAGCAGCTCACCGTGGGCTGAAAGCACAGATACGCAGTATTTT
clone_size: NA; cdr3_length: 18; d_call: TRBD1; j_call: TRBJ2-1; v_call: TRBV7-2; cdr3_aa: CASSLDTGTDVPYNEQFF; cdr3_nt: TGTGCCAGCAGCTTAGATACCGGGACAGATGTCCCCTACAATGAGCAGTTCTTC
clone_size: NA; cdr3_length: 14; d_call: TRBD1; j_call: TRBJ2-5; v_call: TRBV18; cdr3_aa: CASSPLDREETQYF; cdr3_nt: TGTGCCAGCTCACCATTGGACAGGGAAGAGACCCAGTACTTC
clone_size: NA; cdr3_length: 11; d_call: NA; j_call: TRBJ2-5; v_call: TRBV5-6; cdr3_aa: CASSLRETQYF; cdr3_nt: TGTGCCAGCAGCTTGCGAGAGACCCAGTACTTC
clone_size: NA; cdr3_length: 13; d_call: NA; j_call: TRBJ2-5; v_call: TRBV27; cdr3_aa: CASSLGGRGTQYF; cdr3_nt: TGTGCCAGCAGTTTAGGGGGCCGTGGGACCCAGTACTTC
clone_size: NA; cdr3_length: 13; d_call: NA; j_call: TRBJ2-1; v_call: TRBV28; cdr3_aa: CASSLDLNNEQFF; cdr3_nt: TGTGCCAGCAGTCTAGACTTGAACAATGAGCAGTTCTTC
clone_size: NA; cdr3_length: 11; d_call: NA; j_call: TRBJ1-1; v_call: TRBV2; cdr3_aa: CASSSNTEAFF; cdr3_nt: TGTGCCAGCAGTTCAAACACTGAAGCTTTCTTT
clone_size: NA; cdr3_length: 17; d_call: NA; j_call: TRBJ1-1; v_call: TRBV4-3; cdr3_aa: CASSQGTSGRPNTEAFF; cdr3_nt: TGCGCCAGCAGCCAAGGTACATCGGGGAGACCTAACACTGAAGCTTTCTTT
clone_size: NA; cdr3_length: 12; d_call: NA; j_call: TRBJ1-1; v_call: TRBV30; cdr3_aa: CAWSESRAEAFF; cdr3_nt: TGTGCCTGGAGTGAGAGTCGAGCTGAAGCTTTCTTT
clone_size: NA; cdr3_length: 10; d_call: NA; j_call: TRBJ1-2; v_call: TRBV30; cdr3_aa: CACRPDGYTF; cdr3_nt: TGTGCCTGTCGGCCTGATGGCTACACCTTC
clone_size: NA; cdr3_length: 15; d_call: NA; j_call: TRBJ2-7; v_call: TRBV5-4; cdr3_aa: CASSLGRGPGYEQYF; cdr3_nt: TGTGCCAGCAGCTTGGGCCGCGGGCCAGGCTACGAGCAGTACTTC
clone_size: NA; cdr3_length: 14; d_call: NA; j_call: TRBJ2-1; v_call: TRBV6-5; cdr3_aa: CASSYLDSYNEQFF; cdr3_nt: TGTGCCAGCAGTTACTTGGACTCCTACAATGAGCAGTTCTTC
clone_size: NA; cdr3_length: 14; d_call: NA; j_call: TRBJ2-7; v_call: TRBV19; cdr3_aa: CASSPRALSYEQYF; cdr3_nt: TGTGCCAGCTCACCCCGAGCTCTCTCCTACGAGCAGTACTTC
clone_size: NA; cdr3_length: 12; d_call: NA; j_call: TRBJ2-7; v_call: TRBV27; cdr3_aa: CASSEWGDEQYF; cdr3_nt: TGTGCCAGCAGTGAGTGGGGTGACGAGCAGTACTTC
clone_size: NA; cdr3_length: 11; d_call: NA; j_call: TRBJ2-5; v_call: TRBV25-1; cdr3_aa: CASGPEETQYF; cdr3_nt: TGTGCCAGCGGTCCCGAAGAGACCCAGTACTTC
clone_size: NA; cdr3_length: 12; d_call: NA; j_call: TRBJ2-7; v_call: TRBV28; cdr3_aa: CASSFRRLDRYF; cdr3_nt: TGTGCCAGCAGTTTCCGACGGCTGGACCGGTACTTC
clone_size: NA; cdr3_length: 17; d_call: NA; j_call: TRBJ1-1; v_call: TRBV18; cdr3_aa: CASSPAGLVVRDTEAFF; cdr3_nt: TGTGCCAGCTCCCCGGCAGGATTGGTTGTTAGGGACACTGAAGCTTTCTTT
clone_size: NA; cdr3_length: 16; d_call: NA; j_call: TRBJ2-7; v_call: TRBV4-3; cdr3_aa: CASSLRAGAAVNEQYF; cdr3_nt: TGCGCCAGCAGCCTTCGGGCGGGGGCCGCCGTGAACGAGCAGTACTTC
clone_size: NA; cdr3_length: 15; d_call: NA; j_call: TRBJ2-5; v_call: TRBV4-1; cdr3_aa: CASSQAPQAQETQYF; cdr3_nt: TGCGCCAGCAGCCAAGCCCCCCAGGCTCAAGAGACCCAGTACTTC
clone_size: once; cdr3_length: 15; d_call: TRBD1; j_call: TRBJ1-1; v_call: TRBV10-1; cdr3_aa: CASSSGRGLWTEAFF; cdr3_nt: TGCGCCAGCAGTAGTGGCAGGGGGCTTTGGACTGAAGCTTTCTTT
clone_size: NA; cdr3_length: 13; d_call: NA; j_call: TRBJ2-1; v_call: TRBV6-5; cdr3_aa: CASSPTRSNEQFF; cdr3_nt: TGTGCCAGCAGCCCTACCCGTTCCAATGAGCAGTTCTTC
clone_size: NA; cdr3_length: 14; d_call: NA; j_call: TRBJ2-3; v_call: TRBV13; cdr3_aa: CASSPLSDTDTQYF; cdr3_nt: TGTGCCAGCAGCCCCCTCAGCGACACAGATACGCAGTATTTT
clone_size: once; cdr3_length: 13; d_call: NA; j_call: TRBJ2-7; v_call: TRBV28; cdr3_aa: CASSSGFDYEQYF; cdr3_nt: TGTGCCAGCTCGTCAGGATTTGACTACGAGCAGTACTTC
clone_size: once; cdr3_length: 16; d_call: NA; j_call: TRBJ2-1; v_call: TRBV5-1; cdr3_aa: CASSSIDLGIYNEQFF; cdr3_nt: TGCGCCAGCAGCTCCATCGACTTGGGAATCTACAATGAGCAGTTCTTC
clone_size: NA; cdr3_length: 19; d_call: TRBD1; j_call: TRBJ2-7; v_call: TRBV18; cdr3_aa: CASSPPQQWGQNYSYEQYF; cdr3_nt: TGTGCCAGCTCACCACCTCAGCAATGGGGACAGAACTACTCCTACGAGCAGTACTTC
clone_size: NA; cdr3_length: 15; d_call: TRBD1; j_call: TRBJ1-5; v_call: TRBV28; cdr3_aa: CASSRRRQGDQPQHF; cdr3_nt: TGTGCCAGCAGCCGCCGTAGACAGGGGGATCAGCCCCAGCATTTT